This is a list of T cell receptor beta chains from one sample in a study of siplizumab effects on memory and regulatory T cells. Some clones are missing from TCRdb's copy, which holds only in-frame ones; the method was immunoSEQ multiplex PCR. The repertoire holds some 100,000 clones, with about 96% as singletons. The sequencing input was naive CD4+ T cells sorted from blood. Receptor source: a human donor in good health. Both conserved end residues are part of each CDR3. The D gene is left open where the match is weak. Size values are once, few and many counts, or a class for expanded clones, and some rows have none.

>13|TRBV6-5|TRBJ2-1|-|-
TGTGCCAGCACTAAGAGCTCCTACAATGAGCAGTTCTTC
CASTKSSYNEQFF
>15|TRBV15|TRBJ1-2|-|-
TGTGCCACCAGCAGAGATAGGGACCTCTACTATGGCTACACCTTC
CATSRDRDLYYGYTF
>14|TRBV6-1|TRBJ1-1|-|-
TGTGCCAGCAGCGGCGGGCTCATGAACACTGAAGCTTTCTTT
CASSGGLMNTEAFF
>17|TRBV12-5|TRBJ1-2|once|TRBD1
TGTGCTAGTGGTTTGAAATTAGGACAGGGGGCCATCTTTGGCTACACCTTC
CASGLKLGQGAIFGYTF
>14|TRBV4-2|TRBJ1-1|-|TRBD1
TGTGCCAGCAGCCTGGGACAGGGGAACACTGAAGCTTTCTTT
CASSLGQGNTEAFF
>17|TRBV18|TRBJ1-4|-|-
TGTGCCAGCTCACCCAGGGGTGAAATCGCAACTAATGAAAAACTGTTTTTT
CASSPRGEIATNEKLFF
>16|TRBV5-4|TRBJ2-2|-|TRBD1
TGTGCCAGCAGCCCAGGGGGAACCTATAACACCGGGGAGCTGTTTTTT
CASSPGGTYNTGELFF
>19|TRBV19|TRBJ2-1|-|-
TGTGCCAGTAGTAGAGGGGGGGGCGAATTCTCAACTTTCTACAATGAGCAGTTCTTC
CASSRGGGEFSTFYNEQFF
>15|TRBV19|TRBJ2-6|once|-
TGTGCCAGTACTCTCACAGGTTCCGGGGCCAACGTCCTGACTTTC
CASTLTGSGANVLTF
>14|TRBV6-5|TRBJ1-1|-|-
TGTGCCAGCAGTCGCCAACCGACCAACACTGAAGCTTTCTTT
CASSRQPTNTEAFF
>13|TRBV6-6|TRBJ2-5|-|TRBD1
TGTGCCAGCAGTCGGGACAGGGGAGAGACCCAGTACTTC
CASSRDRGETQYF
>15|TRBV7-8|TRBJ1-2|once|TRBD1
TGTGCCAGCAGCTTCCTCCGGACAGGGATGGATGGCTACACCTTC
CASSFLRTGMDGYTF
>13|TRBV6-1|TRBJ1-5|-|-
TGTGCCAGCAATGAAGCTCTCCGTCAGCCCCAGCATTTT
CASNEALRQPQHF
>15|TRBV2|TRBJ2-1|-|-
TGTGCCAGCAGTGAAGATTCTGGGCCCTACAATGAGCAGTTCTTC
CASSEDSGPYNEQFF
>13|TRBV5-1|TRBJ1-1|-|-
TGCGCCAGCGCTCCCAGGGTGAACACTGAAGCTTTCTTT
CASAPRVNTEAFF
>14|TRBV5-4|TRBJ2-7|-|-
TGTGCCAGCAGCTTGAGTCAGGCGAACTACGAGCAGTACTTC
CASSLSQANYEQYF
>15|TRBV11-3|TRBJ2-5|-|TRBD2
TGTGCCAGCAGCTTAGAGGGCGGGGGGGAAGAGACCCAGTACTTC
CASSLEGGGEETQYF
>12|TRBV18|TRBJ2-5|-|-
TGTGCCAGCTCACCTAAACAAGAGACCCAGTACTTC
CASSPKQETQYF